The rows below give T cell receptor beta chains drawn from one sample of a study of T-cell memory formation after mild COVID-19. Using its own MiXCR run on the 5' RACE reads, TCRdb lists one record per CDR3 protein. The table shows about 340,000 distinct CDR3 sequences, with roughly 15% occurring only once. The sequenced material came from PBMCs or a T cell subset sorted from them (not recorded which). The source is a man aged 18 to 30 who had mild COVID-19 (a few samples of this study predate the infection). Cell type and time point are not known. CDR3s include the opening cysteine and the closing phenylalanine or tryptophan. D genes are given only for firm matches. Not every row has a clone size; where given, it reads once, few, many or a size class.

>TRBJ1-4|few|TRBV7-9|.
CASSSGGERWKLFF
TGTGCCAGCAGCTCTGGCGGAGAACGGTGGAAACTGTTTTTT
>TRBJ1-5|.|TRBV7-9|.
CASSPSNQPQHF
TGTGCCAGCAGCCCTAGTAATCAGCCCCAGCATTTT
>TRBJ2-5|few|TRBV9|.
CASSVALGARETQYF
TGTGCCAGCAGCGTAGCCTTGGGGGCCCGGGAGACCCAGTACTTC
>TRBJ2-1|few|TRBV7-2|.
CASSPWAAVSYNEQFF
TGTGCCAGCAGCCCCTGGGCAGCCGTATCCTACAATGAGCAGTTCTTC
>TRBJ2-2|few|TRBV5-4|.
CASSLAPANTGELFF
TGTGCCAGCAGCTTGGCCCCCGCGAACACCGGGGAGCTGTTTTTT
>TRBJ2-1|.|TRBV7-8|TRBD2
CASSRSRGGSSYNEQFF
TGTGCCAGCAGCCGAAGCCGGGGGGGAAGCTCCTACAATGAGCAGTTCTTC
>TRBJ2-2|.|TRBV5-1|.
CASSRVGDLNTGELFF
TGCGCCAGCAGCAGGGTGGGGGACTTGAACACCGGGGAGCTGTTTTTT
>TRBJ2-2|.|TRBV6-2/TRBV6-3|TRBD1
CASSYGGTGRTGELFF
TGTGCCAGCAGTTACGGGGGGACAGGACGGACCGGGGAGCTGTTTTTT
>TRBJ1-6|few|TRBV6-5|.
CASSYSKRGNSSPLHF
TGTGCCAGCAGTTACTCGAAAAGGGGTAATAGTTCACCCCTCCACTTT
>TRBJ2-7|few|TRBV7-2|.
CASSGRAEQYF
TGTGCCAGCAGCGGGAGAGCAGAGCAGTACTTC
>TRBJ1-2|few|TRBV19|TRBD1
CASQRGQSANYGYTF
TGTGCCAGCCAAAGGGGACAGTCCGCTAACTATGGCTACACCTTC
>TRBJ2-1|few|TRBV20-1|.
CSARIATASDEQFF
TGCAGTGCTAGAATCGCTACCGCCTCGGATGAGCAGTTCTTC
>TRBJ2-5|few|TRBV5-1|.
CASSLGQVQETQYF
TGCGCCAGCAGCTTGGGCCAGGTCCAAGAGACCCAGTACTTC
>TRBJ2-5|many|TRBV12-3/TRBV12-4|TRBD2
CASRTSGQETQYF
TGTGCCAGCAGGACTAGCGGGCAAGAGACCCAGTACTTC
>TRBJ1-6|.|TRBV7-8|TRBD1
CASSYFRDRDNSPLHF
TGTGCCAGCAGCTATTTCCGGGACAGGGATAATTCACCCCTCCACTTT
>TRBJ2-5|many|TRBV7-2|TRBD2
CASSLTSGGLVETQYF
TGTGCCAGCAGCTTAACCAGCGGGGGGCTAGTAGAGACCCAGTACTTC
>TRBJ2-2|many|TRBV5-1|.
CASSPSFSGELFF
TGCGCCAGCAGCCCCAGTTTTTCCGGGGAGCTGTTTTTT
>TRBJ2-3|few|TRBV3-1|TRBD2
CASSQYIAGAEDTQYF
TGTGCCAGCAGCCAATATATAGCGGGGGCGGAAGATACGCAGTATTTT
>TRBJ2-5|.|TRBV27|.
CASSLERGEVTHQETQYF
TGTGCCAGCAGTTTGGAGAGGGGCGAGGTAACGCACCAAGAGACCCAGTACTTC
>TRBJ2-2|few|TRBV5-1|TRBD1
CASSIVGTAGPGELFF
TGCGCCAGCAGCATCGTCGGGACAGCCGGACCCGGGGAGCTGTTTTTT
>TRBJ2-2|few|TRBV9|.
CASSVGWNTGELFF
TGTGCCAGCAGCGTAGGCTGGAACACCGGGGAGCTGTTTTTT
>TRBJ2-5|.|TRBV7-2|TRBD2
CASSLSSGMGETQYF
TGTGCCAGCAGCTTATCTAGCGGAATGGGCGAGACCCAGTACTTC
>TRBJ1-2|few|TRBV18|.
CASSPGEIYGYTF
TGTGCCAGCTCACCAGGGGAGATATATGGCTACACCTTC
>TRBJ2-7|.|TRBV11-2|TRBD2
CASTVAGRTYEQYF
TGTGCCAGCACCGTAGCGGGGCGCACCTACGAGCAGTACTTC
>TRBJ2-1|.|TRBV12-3/TRBV12-4|TRBD1
CATKGARRGYNEQFF
TGTGCCACGAAGGGGGCGAGACGGGGTTACAATGAGCAGTTCTTC
>TRBJ1-1|many|TRBV5-4|TRBD1
CASSLSTTGGNTEAFF
TGTGCCAGCAGCTTGAGCACCACAGGGGGGAACACTGAAGCTTTCTTT
>TRBJ2-1|.|TRBV28|.
CASSLPGRLYNEQFF
TGTGCCAGCAGTCTCCCCGGCCGCCTCTACAATGAGCAGTTCTTC
>TRBJ1-5|.|TRBV6-5|.
CASSSLGADSNQPQHF
TGTGCCAGCAGTTCCCTAGGTGCCGACAGCAATCAGCCCCAGCATTTT
>TRBJ2-6|few|TRBV12-3/TRBV12-4|.
CASSSGVWANVLTF
TGTGCCAGCAGCTCAGGGGTCTGGGCCAACGTCCTGACTTTC
>TRBJ2-1|many|TRBV7-9|.
CASSQGGASYNEQFF
TGTGCCAGCAGCCAAGGGGGGGCATCTTACAATGAGCAGTTCTTC
>TRBJ2-1|.|TRBV6-2/TRBV6-3|.
CASSRTANEQFF
TGTGCCAGCAGTCGGACAGCTAATGAGCAGTTCTTC
>TRBJ2-1|.|TRBV29-1|.
CSVVEGAANNEQFF
TGCAGCGTTGTGGAAGGGGCTGCGAACAATGAGCAGTTCTTC
>TRBJ2-1|many|TRBV6-2/TRBV6-3|TRBD2
CASSYSWRGGQGEQFF
TGTGCCAGCAGTTACTCCTGGCGGGGGGGCCAGGGTGAGCAGTTCTTC
>TRBJ2-1|many|TRBV5-1|TRBD2
CASSPGGGEQFF
TGCGCCAGCAGCCCGGGGGGAGGTGAGCAGTTCTTC
>TRBJ1-2|few|TRBV4-3|.
CASSQVKGHYTF
TGCGCCAGCAGCCAAGTTAAGGGGCACTACACCTTC
>TRBJ1-3|.|TRBV10-2|.
CASSVDSSGNTIYF
TGCGCCAGCAGTGTGGACAGCTCTGGAAACACCATATATTTT
>TRBJ2-3|few|TRBV12-3/TRBV12-4|.
CASSSGRRSPATDTQYF
TGTGCCAGCAGTTCCGGCCGTCGGTCTCCTGCTACAGATACGCAGTATTTT
>TRBJ1-4|.|TRBV4-3|.
CASSQDPVATNEKLFF
TGCGCCAGCAGCCAAGACCCGGTTGCAACTAATGAAAAACTGTTTTTT
>TRBJ2-1|.|TRBV12-3/TRBV12-4|.
CASGRIYNEQFF
TGTGCCAGCGGGCGGATCTACAATGAGCAGTTCTTC
>TRBJ2-5|.|TRBV29-1|.
CSGKLARGETQYF
TGCAGCGGAAAACTAGCTAGGGGGGAGACCCAGTACTTC
>TRBJ2-3|.|TRBV20-1|.
CSVQRRVADTQYF
TGCAGTGTTCAGAGGCGGGTCGCAGATACGCAGTATTTT
>TRBJ2-6|many|TRBV5-1|.
CASSLGRSGANVLTF
TGCGCCAGCAGCTTGGGACGATCTGGGGCCAACGTCCTGACTTTC
>TRBJ2-5|few|TRBV9|.
CASSGRGFPPFEETQYF
TGTGCCAGCAGCGGACGGGGCTTCCCCCCCTTTGAAGAGACCCAGTACTTC
>TRBJ1-5|.|TRBV2|.
CASSPFMNNQPQHF
TGTGCCAGCAGCCCTTTTATGAACAATCAGCCCCAGCATTTT
>TRBJ2-2|few|TRBV6-5|.
CASSYTGVGTGELFF
TGTGCCAGCAGTTACACCGGGGTGGGCACCGGGGAGCTGTTTTTT
>TRBJ1-5|once|TRBV20-1|.
CSARENAVLPQHF
TGCAGTGCTAGAGAAAATGCGGTCTTACCCCAGCATTTT
>TRBJ1-6|.|TRBV7-9|TRBD1
CASTRRTGNSPLHF
TGTGCCAGCACCCGACGGACAGGGAATTCACCCCTCCACTTT
>TRBJ2-1|few|TRBV5-1|.
CASRLDYNEQFF
TGCGCCAGCCGACTAGACTACAATGAGCAGTTCTTC
>TRBJ1-2|few|TRBV10-2|TRBD1
CASSERDRLYGYTF
TGCGCCAGCAGTGAAAGGGACAGACTCTATGGCTACACCTTC
>TRBJ2-3|.|TRBV30|.
CAWSVRGGGTDTQYF
TGTGCCTGGAGTGTACGCGGGGGCGGGACAGATACGCAGTATTTT
>TRBJ2-1|few|TRBV5-1|TRBD2
CASSFRGGSPYNEQFF
TGCGCCAGCAGCTTTCGCGGGGGGTCCCCCTACAATGAGCAGTTCTTC
>TRBJ2-7|.|TRBV24-1|TRBD2
CATSDPLTSDGPYEQYF
TGTGCCACCAGTGACCCGCTGACTAGCGACGGGCCCTACGAGCAGTACTTC